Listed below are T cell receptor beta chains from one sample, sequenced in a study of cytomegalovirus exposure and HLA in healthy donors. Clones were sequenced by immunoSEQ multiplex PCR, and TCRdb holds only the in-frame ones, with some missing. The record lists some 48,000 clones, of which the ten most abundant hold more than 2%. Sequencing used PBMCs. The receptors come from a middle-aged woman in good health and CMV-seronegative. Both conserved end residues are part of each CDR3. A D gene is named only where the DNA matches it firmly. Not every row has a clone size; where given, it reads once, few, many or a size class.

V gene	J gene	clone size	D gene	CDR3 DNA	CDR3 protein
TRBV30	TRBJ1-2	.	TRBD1	TGTGCCTGGAGTCAAACAGGGGGCTACTATGGCTACACCTTC	CAWSQTGGYYGYTF
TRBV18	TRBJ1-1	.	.	TGTGCCAGCTCACCCACCCAGGTCGCTGAAGCTTTCTTT	CASSPTQVAEAFF
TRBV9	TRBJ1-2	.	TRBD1	TGTGCCAGCAGCGTAGTGCGACAGGGGGCTGGGGGCTACACCTTC	CASSVVRQGAGGYTF
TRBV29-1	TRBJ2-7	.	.	TGCAGCGTTGGAATGGAGGTGTCGTACGAGCAGTACTTC	CSVGMEVSYEQYF
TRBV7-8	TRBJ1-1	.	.	TGTGCCAGCAGCTTTTCAAGAGGTGAAGCTTTCTTT	CASSFSRGEAFF
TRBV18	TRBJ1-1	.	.	TGTGCCAGCTCACCGGCAGTCATGAACACTGAAGCTTTCTTT	CASSPAVMNTEAFF
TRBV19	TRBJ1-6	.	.	TGTGCCAGTAGTCGGGCTAGGGGTTCACCCCTCCACTTT	CASSRARGSPLHF
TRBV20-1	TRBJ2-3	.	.	TGCAGTGCTAGGCCACTAGAAACGCAGTATTTT	CSARPLETQYF
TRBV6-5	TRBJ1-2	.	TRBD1	TGTGCCAGCACGCCCGTACAGGGGAACGGCTACACCTTC	CASTPVQGNGYTF
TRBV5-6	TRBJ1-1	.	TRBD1	TGTGCCAGCAGCCGGGGACAGGAAAGTGGAGCTTTCTTT	CASSRGQESGAFF
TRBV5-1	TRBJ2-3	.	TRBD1	TGCGCCAGCAGCTTGACGGGACAGGGTGCAGATACGCAGTATTTT	CASSLTGQGADTQYF
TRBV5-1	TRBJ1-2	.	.	TGCGCCAGCAGTAAGGAGTACTATGGCTACACCTTC	CASSKEYYGYTF
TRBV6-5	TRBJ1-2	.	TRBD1	TGTGCCAGCAGTTACGAATTACAGGGGGCGAATGGCTACACCTTC	CASSYELQGANGYTF
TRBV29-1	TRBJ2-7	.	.	TGCAGCGTTGTAATTGCAGCCTACGAGCAGTACTTC	CSVVIAAYEQYF
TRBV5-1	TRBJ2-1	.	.	TGCGCCAGCAGCTTGGACAGTAGGTACAATGAGCAGTTCTTC	CASSLDSRYNEQFF
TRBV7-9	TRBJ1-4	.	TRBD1	TGTGCCAGCAGCTTGACGACAGGGGGGGATGAAAAACTGTTTTTT	CASSLTTGGDEKLFF
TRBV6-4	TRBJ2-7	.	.	TGTGCCAGCAGGCAAACAGGGAGGGGCCCAAAGTCCCACGAGCAGTACTTC	CASRQTGRGPKSHEQYF
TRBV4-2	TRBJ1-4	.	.	TGTGCCAGCAGCCCCGACGGAGGTGAAAAACTGTTTTTT	CASSPDGGEKLFF
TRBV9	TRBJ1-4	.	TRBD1	TGTGCCAGCAGCGTAGGTCAACAGGGGAGTGAAAAACTGTTTTTT	CASSVGQQGSEKLFF
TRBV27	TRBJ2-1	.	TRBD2	TGTGCCACCTCTAGCGGGAGGAATGAGCAGTTCTTC	CATSSGRNEQFF
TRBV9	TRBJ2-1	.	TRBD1	TGTGCCAGCAGCGTAGAGCCGGGACAGACACTCTCCGACAATGAGCAGTTCTTC	CASSVEPGQTLSDNEQFF
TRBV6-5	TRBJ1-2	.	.	TGTGCCACCTCAGAAGGAGTGGCGGGCCCTGGCTACACCTTC	CATSEGVAGPGYTF
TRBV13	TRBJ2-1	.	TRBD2	TGTGCCAGCAGTTTAAGGACTAGCGGGAGGACTGACAATGAGCAGTTCTTC	CASSLRTSGRTDNEQFF
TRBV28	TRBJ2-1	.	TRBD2	TGTGCCAGCAGTCTACCGACTAGCGGGAGCCACAATGAGCAGTTCTTC	CASSLPTSGSHNEQFF
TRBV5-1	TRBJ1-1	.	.	TGCGCCAGCAGCTTGACTGGGGCCGTCGGCACTGAAGCTTTCTTT	CASSLTGAVGTEAFF
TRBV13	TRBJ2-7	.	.	TGTGCCAGCAGTTTGACTAGACGCGAGCAGTACTTC	CASSLTRREQYF
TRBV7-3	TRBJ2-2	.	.	TGTGCCAGCAGCTTATTAGGACAGAACACCGGGGAGCTGTTTTTT	CASSLLGQNTGELFF
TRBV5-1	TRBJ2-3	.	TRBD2	TGCGCCAGCAGCTTGGTTAGCGGGGGGGCTGAAGATACGCAGTATTTT	CASSLVSGGAEDTQYF
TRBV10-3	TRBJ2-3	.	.	TGTGCCATCAGGGTAAGCGGGGACAACACAGATACGCAGTATTTT	CAIRVSGDNTDTQYF
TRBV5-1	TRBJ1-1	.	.	TGCGCCAGCAGCTTGGGTCAGGGGCCAGAAGCTTTCTTT	CASSLGQGPEAFF
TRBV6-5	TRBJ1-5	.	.	TGTGCCAGCAGTCGAATAGGGGCGACAGACCTCCATTTT	CASSRIGATDLHF
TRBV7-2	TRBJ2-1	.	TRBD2	TGTGCCAGCAGCCTAGCGGGAGTGGGAGACAATGAGCAGTTCTTC	CASSLAGVGDNEQFF
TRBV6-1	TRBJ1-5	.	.	TGTGCCAGCAGTGACCAAGTTCAGGGAAGCAATCAGCCCCAGCATTTT	CASSDQVQGSNQPQHF
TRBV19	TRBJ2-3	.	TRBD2	TGTGCCAGTAGTTTTGCCAGGACTAGCGGGGCTACAGATACGCAGTATTTT	CASSFARTSGATDTQYF
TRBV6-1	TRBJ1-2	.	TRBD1	TGTGCCAGCAGTGAAGGCACCGGGACAGGGGGTGGCTACACCTTC	CASSEGTGTGGGYTF
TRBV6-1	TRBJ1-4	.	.	TGTGCCAGCAGAGAACACAACATTCGGGTCCGAGAAAAACTGTTTTTT	CASREHNIRVREKLFF
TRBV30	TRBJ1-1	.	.	TGTGCCTGGAGTCCCCACAGGCTTACTGAAGCTTTCTTT	CAWSPHRLTEAFF
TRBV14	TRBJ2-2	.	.	TGTGCCAGCAGCCTTAACGCGGGGAGTAACACCGGGGAGCTGTTTTTT	CASSLNAGSNTGELFF
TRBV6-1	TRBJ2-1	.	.	TGTGCCAGCAGTGAATTGGGGCAGCCCGACAATGAGCAGTTCTTC	CASSELGQPDNEQFF
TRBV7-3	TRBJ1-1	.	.	TGTGCCAGCAGCCATCAATGGGGGCAGGAAGCTTTCTTT	CASSHQWGQEAFF
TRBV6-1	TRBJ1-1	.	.	TGTGCCAGTACAAGGGGCTCCACTGAAGCTTTCTTT	CASTRGSTEAFF
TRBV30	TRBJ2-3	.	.	TGTGCCTGGAGTGTAAGAGGCGGTCCTAGCACAGATACGCAGTATTTT	CAWSVRGGPSTDTQYF
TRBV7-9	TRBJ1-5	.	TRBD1	TGTGCCACCGAACCCGGGACAGGGGATCAGCCCCAGCATTTT	CATEPGTGDQPQHF
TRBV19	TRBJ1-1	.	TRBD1	TGTGCCAGTAGTGATACAGGGGGGGCTGAAGCTTTCTTT	CASSDTGGAEAFF
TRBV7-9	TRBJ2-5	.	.	TGTGCCAGCAGCCAAGAGGGCAGTAAGGAGACCCAGTACTTC	CASSQEGSKETQYF
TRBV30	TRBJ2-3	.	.	TGTGCCTGGAGTTACCTGCTAAGCACAGATACGCAGTATTTT	CAWSYLLSTDTQYF
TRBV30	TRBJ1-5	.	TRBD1	TGTGCCTGGAGTGTACAACGGGACAGACTTTACAATCAGCCCCAGCATTTT	CAWSVQRDRLYNQPQHF
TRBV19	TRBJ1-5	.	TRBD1	TGTGCCAGTAGTATGAGGGGACAGGGCAATCAGCCCCAGCATTTT	CASSMRGQGNQPQHF
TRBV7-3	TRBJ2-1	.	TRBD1	TGTGCCAGCAGCGCCGGGACAGGGGTCTACAATGAGCAGTTCTTC	CASSAGTGVYNEQFF
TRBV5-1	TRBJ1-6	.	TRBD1	TGCGCCAGCAGCTCTCGGGACAGTGGTAATTCACCCCTCCACTTT	CASSSRDSGNSPLHF
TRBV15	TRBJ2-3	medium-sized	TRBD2	TGTGCCACCAGCGGGGGGACTAGCGGGGTAGATACGCAGTATTTT	CATSGGTSGVDTQYF
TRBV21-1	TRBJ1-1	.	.	TGTGCCAGCAGCAACTGCCCCTCGACAGGGGTAGCCACTGAAGCTTTCTTT	CASSNCPSTGVATEAFF
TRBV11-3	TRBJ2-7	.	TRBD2	TGTGCCAGCAGTCAACGTAGCGGGAGTGGCTACGAGCAGTACTTC	CASSQRSGSGYEQYF
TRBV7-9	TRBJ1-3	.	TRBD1	TGTGCCAGCAGCTCTACCGCCGCCAGGGGGGCGGATGGAAACACCATATATTTT	CASSSTAARGADGNTIYF
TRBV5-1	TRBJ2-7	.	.	TGCGCCAGCAGCTTGGATCAGGGGACCTACGAGCAGTACTTC	CASSLDQGTYEQYF
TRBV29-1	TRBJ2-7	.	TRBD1	TGCAGCGTTGGACAGGGTGAGCAGTACTTC	CSVGQGEQYF
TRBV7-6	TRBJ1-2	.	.	TGTGCCAGCAGCCGATCGTATGTGTGGAGCAAGGAATATGGCTACACCTTC	CASSRSYVWSKEYGYTF
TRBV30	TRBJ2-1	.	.	TGTGCCTGGAAGGAGGGAGATGAGCAGTTCTTC	CAWKEGDEQFF
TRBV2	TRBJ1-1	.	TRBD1	TGTGCCAGTTCGGGACAGGTGAACACTGAAGCTTTCTTT	CASSGQVNTEAFF
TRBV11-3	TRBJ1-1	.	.	TGTGCCAGCAGCCCGCGGGAGCAGGCTGAAGCTTTCTTT	CASSPREQAEAFF